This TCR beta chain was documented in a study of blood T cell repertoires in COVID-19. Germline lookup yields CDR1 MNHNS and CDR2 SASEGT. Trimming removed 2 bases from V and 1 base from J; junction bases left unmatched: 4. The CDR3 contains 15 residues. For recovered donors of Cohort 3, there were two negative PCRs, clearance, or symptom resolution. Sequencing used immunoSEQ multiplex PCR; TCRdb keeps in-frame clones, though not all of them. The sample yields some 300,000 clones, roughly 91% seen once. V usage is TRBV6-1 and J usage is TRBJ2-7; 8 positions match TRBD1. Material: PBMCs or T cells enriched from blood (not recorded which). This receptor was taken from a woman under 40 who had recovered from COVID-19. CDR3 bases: TGTGCCAGCAGTGAACCACAGGGGGTTTCCTACGAGCAGTACTTC. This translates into CASSEPQGVSYEQYF.